The rows below give T cell receptor beta chains drawn from one sample of a study of T cell repertoires in ileal Crohn's disease. Here immunoSEQ multiplex PCR was the method, and the copy in TCRdb shows in-frame clones only, minus some. The profile shows 2,500 to 3,000 clones, 69% of them singletons. Sequences were obtained from ileal tissue. The origin of the receptors is an adult with Crohn's disease. CDR3s include the opening cysteine and the closing phenylalanine or tryptophan. The D gene is left open where the match is weak. A row's size may be missing; if present it is once, few, many or a size class.

>TRBJ1-6|.|TRBV11-2|.
CASTPSADSYNSPLHF
TGTGCCAGCACCCCCTCCGCGGACTCCTATAATTCCCCCCTCCACTTT
>TRBJ2-7|.|TRBV7-9|TRBD1
CASSHDRGLSEQYF
TGTGCCAGCAGCCACGACAGGGGGCTCTCGGAGCAGTACTTC
>TRBJ1-2|.|TRBV15|.
CATSSGAMTVRYGYTF
TGTGCCACCAGCAGTGGGGCCATGACGGTGCGCTATGGCTACACCTTC
>TRBJ2-3|few|TRBV5-4|TRBD2
CASSSGTSFTDTQYF
TGTGCCAGCAGTTCCGGGACTAGCTTCACAGATACGCAGTATTTT
>TRBJ2-5|.|TRBV12-5|TRBD1
CASGKQGLETQYF
TGTGCTAGTGGAAAACAGGGGTTGGAGACCCAGTACTTC
>TRBJ1-6|.|TRBV11-2|.
CASTPSADSYNSPLHF
TGTGCCAGCACCCCCTCCGCGGACTCCTATAATTCACCCCTCCACTTT
>TRBJ2-7|.|TRBV7-6|.
CASSFAHGGNYEQYF
TGTGCCAGCAGCTTTGCACACGGCGGAAACTACGAGCAGTACTTC
>TRBJ2-3|few|TRBV9|.
CASSVRYTDTQYF
TGTGCCAGCAGCGTGCGGTACACAGATACGCAGTATTTT
>TRBJ1-5|.|TRBV6-6|.
CASRPVQNQPQHF
TGTGCCAGCAGACCAGTTCAGAATCAGCCCCAGCATTTT
>TRBJ2-7|.|TRBV5-4|.
CASSTTRANEQYF
TGTGCCAGCAGCACTACGAGGGCTAACGAGCAGTACTTC
>TRBJ1-6|.|TRBV5-6|.
CASAQKGNSPLHF
TGTGCCAGCGCTCAAAAGGGGAATTCACCCCTCCACTTT
>TRBJ2-2|.|TRBV14|.
CASSQGPVLRNTGELFF
TGTGCCAGCAGCCAAGGTCCCGTTCTTAGGAACACCGGGGAGCTGTTTTTT
>TRBJ1-2|.|TRBV29-1|TRBD1
CSATGQGNYGYTF
TGCAGCGCTACGGGACAGGGTAACTATGGCTACACCTTC
>TRBJ1-1|.|TRBV9|TRBD1
CASSNKQGGTEAFF
TGTGCCAGCAGCAACAAACAGGGGGGCACTGAAGCTTTCTTT
>TRBJ2-2|.|TRBV6-6|TRBD2
CASSPLAGGLNGELFF
TGTGCCAGCAGCCCTCTAGCGGGGGGGCTGAACGGGGAGCTGTTTTTT
>TRBJ1-4|.|TRBV6-6|.
CASSQGQRNEKLFF
TGTGCCAGCAGCCAAGGACAAAGAAATGAAAAACTGTTTTTT
>TRBJ1-5|few|TRBV4-2|.
CASSQDLPSSNQPQHF
TGTGCCAGCAGCCAAGATCTACCGAGTAGCAATCAGCCCCAGCATTTT
>TRBJ1-6|.|TRBV5-4|.
CASRLSGQNNSPLHF
TGTGCCAGCAGGTTATCAGGGCAAAATAATTCACCCCTCCACTTT
>TRBJ2-7|few|TRBV7-9|.
CASSSQGYEQYF
TGTGCCAGCAGTTCTCAGGGTTACGAGCAGTACTTC
>TRBJ2-3|.|TRBV7-3|.
CASSLQSTDTQYF
TGTGCCAGCAGCCTACAGTCTACAGATACGCAGTATTTT
>TRBJ1-1|.|TRBV7-6|.
CASSPGKTEAFF
TGTGCCAGCAGCCCAGGGAAAACTGAAGCTTTCTTT
>TRBJ1-5|few|TRBV6-5|TRBD1
CASSYTGDQPQHF
TGTGCCAGCAGTTACACAGGGGACCAGCCCCAGCATTTT
>TRBJ2-5|.|TRBV7-9|.
CASSSGHSGETQYF
TGTGCCAGCAGCTCGGGGCACAGCGGGGAGACCCAGTACTTC
>TRBJ1-5|.|TRBV27|TRBD1
CASSLSVSVAGGGQPQHF
TGTGCCAGCAGTTTATCTGTTTCAGTTGCAGGGGGCGGACAGCCCCAGCATTTT
>TRBJ2-5|once|TRBV6-6|TRBD1
CASSSSGQGQTQYF
TGTGCCAGCAGTTCCTCCGGACAGGGGCAGACCCAGTACTTC
>TRBJ2-3|.|TRBV7-2|TRBD2
CASSLAGRLAGTPDTQYF
TGTGCCAGCAGCTTAGCGGGCCGACTAGCGGGTACACCAGATACGCAGTATTTT
>TRBJ2-7|.|TRBV2|TRBD1
CASNGDTGTGGYEQYF
TGTGCCAGCAATGGGGACACCGGGACAGGGGGCTACGAGCAGTACTTC
>TRBJ2-7|.|TRBV7-9|.
CASSLGPRDEQYF
TGTGCCAGCAGCTTAGGTCCCCGGGACGAGCAGTACTTC
>TRBJ1-3|.|TRBV18|.
CASSKQDRNTIYF
TGTGCCAGCTCAAAACAGGATCGAAACACCATATATTTT
>TRBJ2-7|few|TRBV30|.
CAWSVGVTTYEQYF
TGTGCCTGGAGTGTCGGGGTTACCACCTACGAGCAGTACTTC
>TRBJ1-1|.|TRBV5-1|TRBD1
CASSLGQGGNTEAFF
TGCGCCAGCAGCTTGGGACAGGGAGGGAACACTGAAGCTTTCTTT
>TRBJ1-2|few|TRBV4-3|.
CASSQDRRGRYGYTF
TGCGCCAGCAGCCAAGATAGGCGGGGTCGCTATGGCTACACCTTC
>TRBJ2-1|few|TRBV7-9|TRBD2
CASSPRLAGDSYNEQFF
TGTGCCAGCAGCCCTCGACTAGCGGGCGACTCCTACAATGAGCAGTTCTTC
>TRBJ1-4|.|TRBV7-6|.
CASSPQATNEKLFF
TGTGCCAGCAGCCCTCAGGCAACTAATGAAAAACTGTTTTTT
>TRBJ1-2|.|TRBV27|.
CASSPRGGNYGYTF
TGTGCCAGCAGTCCTAGGGGGGGGAACTATGGCTACACCTTC
>TRBJ2-1|.|TRBV11-3|.
CASSLSGLYNEQFF
TGTGCCAGCAGCTTATCAGGGCTATACAATGAGCAGTTCTTC